The text below deals with one T cell receptor (beta chain). Antigen unknown. Sorting gave populations that all exceeded 98% purity. The germline gives CDR1 DFQATT, CDR2 SNEGSKA (reference sequence). V was pared by 6 bases and J by 4 bases, with 8 bases between. CDR3 length: 11 residues. The entry originates in a study of beta chain features in type 1 diabetes. Study overall: All of the samples together had roughly 98 million sorted cells examined. Points from the study as a whole: Among type 1 diabetes patients, VDJ junctions had fewer insertions and more deletions. The naive, central memory and Treg TCRB repertoires showed an apparent similarity that was greater among patients than among healthy donors. Among all four CD4+ subsets, Type 1 diabetes patients had TCRB CDR3s that were moderately but significantly shorter.

Sequenced material consisted of expressed TCRB transcripts (all of the isolated RNA was reverse transcribed). Profiling relied on immunoSEQ multiplex PCR, and the TCRdb table lists in-frame clones only, not all of them. The data hold roughly 350,000 clones, with 8.5% to 10% observed a single time. The TCR comes from a man aged 30 to 45 with type 1 diabetes. The sample comprised central memory CD4+ T cells from blood. This chain joins TRBV20-1 and TRBJ2-3; D unresolved. This CDR3 reads CSAEGPDTQYF. CDR3 in DNA: TGCAGTGCCGAAGGTCCAGATACGCAGTATTTT.